This T cell receptor beta chain derives from a study of technical replicates of blood from a few donors. Per germline, CDR1 LGHNA and CDR2 YNFKEQ. Trimming shortened V by 2 bases and J by 6 bases, and 10 bases separated the two germline ends. CDR3 length equals 14 residues. Method: immunoSEQ multiplex PCR; TCRdb's copy keeps in-frame clones and lacks some. This table holds approximately 87,000 clones, about 91% found once. Input material: T cells isolated from PBMCs. The rearrangement uses TRBV4-2 and TRBJ2-2; tentatively, D is TRBD2 (5 bases). This TCR was sampled from a human donor in good health. Some clones in this sample may be carry-over from other donors' samples. CDR3 amino acids: CASSQHTRAGELFF. The CDR3 bases are TGTGCCAGCAGCCAACACACTAGGGCCGGGGAGCTGTTTTTT.